This T cell receptor beta chain was sequenced in a study of glioma-infiltrating T cells. The iRepertoire nested amplicon-rescue multiplex PCR amplified TCR alpha and beta CDR3s from RNA. Each CDR3 protein is one row after TCRdb ran MiXCR on the multiplex PCR reads. There are under 200,000 distinct CDR3 sequences in the sample; more than 35% occur only once, and about 5.2% lies in the top ten. This clonotype has a count of ten or more. The CDR3 runs to 12 residues. CDR1 is LGHDT and CDR2 is YNNKEL in the germline V gene (reference sequence). V was cut by 0 bases and J by 7 bases, with 4 bases left in between.

The sequenced material came from glioma tissue, nonneoplastic brain tissue, or PBMCs (not recorded which). The chain recombines TRBV3-1 with TRBJ2-1; D unresolved. This receptor was taken from a human donor with low-grade glioma or glioblastoma, undergoing nonglioma brain surgery, or in good health (not recorded which). In DNA form, the CDR3 reads TGTGCCAGCAGCCAAGATTTAAATGAGCAGTTCTTC. Translation: CASSQDLNEQFF.